These T cell receptor beta chains were read from a single sample in a study of control samples from healthy donors and cancer patients. Measured with immunoSEQ multiplex PCR; TCRdb has only the in-frame clones, and not every one. The sample lists around 190,000 clones, 90% occurring once. Sequenced input: blood. These receptor sequences come from a woman between 45 and 60 years old in good health. CDR3s include the opening cysteine and the closing phenylalanine or tryptophan. A D gene is named only where the DNA matches it firmly. Expanded clones get a size class; other rows say once, few or many, or leave the size out.

V gene: TRBV30
J gene: TRBJ1-1
D gene: NA
clone size: NA
CDR3 DNA: TGTGCCGGTTTAAGGACGGCGAACACTGAAGCTTTCTTT
CDR3 protein: CAGLRTANTEAFF

V gene: TRBV20-1
J gene: TRBJ1-1
D gene: NA
clone size: once
CDR3 DNA: TGCGGTTCGAATGGGGTTGAAGCTTTCTTT
CDR3 protein: CGSNGVEAFF

V gene: TRBV27
J gene: TRBJ2-7
D gene: TRBD1
clone size: NA
CDR3 DNA: TGTGCCAGCAGCACATCGGCGGGACAGGGTATAAATGCGCAGTACTTC
CDR3 protein: CASSTSAGQGINAQYF

V gene: TRBV7-8
J gene: TRBJ2-5
D gene: NA
clone size: NA
CDR3 DNA: TGTGCCAGCAGCCTCAAGAGGAAGGAGACCCAGTACTTC
CDR3 protein: CASSLKRKETQYF

V gene: TRBV5-1
J gene: TRBJ2-3
D gene: TRBD1
clone size: NA
CDR3 DNA: TGCGCCAGCAGCTTCAGGGGGCTCTACACAGATACGCAGTATTTT
CDR3 protein: CASSFRGLYTDTQYF

V gene: TRBV5-1
J gene: TRBJ2-3
D gene: NA
clone size: once
CDR3 DNA: TGCGCCAGCAGCTTACAGGTTTCAGATACGCAGTATTTT
CDR3 protein: CASSLQVSDTQYF

V gene: TRBV19
J gene: TRBJ2-3
D gene: NA
clone size: NA
CDR3 DNA: TGTGCCAGTAGTATCGGGGCGAGGGGGGGATTTGATACGCAGTATTTT
CDR3 protein: CASSIGARGGFDTQYF

V gene: TRBV24-1
J gene: TRBJ1-3
D gene: NA
clone size: NA
CDR3 DNA: TGTGCCACCATGAGCTCTGGAAACACCATATATTTT
CDR3 protein: CATMSSGNTIYF

V gene: TRBV27
J gene: TRBJ1-6
D gene: NA
clone size: NA
CDR3 DNA: TGTGCCAGCAATCCCAGTTCGCTTGGGGGGCTAGATTCACCCCTCCACTTT
CDR3 protein: CASNPSSLGGLDSPLHF

V gene: TRBV6-6
J gene: TRBJ1-1
D gene: NA
clone size: NA
CDR3 DNA: TGTGCCAGCGGCCAGTTTGGGGGCACTGAAGCTTTCTTT
CDR3 protein: CASGQFGGTEAFF

V gene: TRBV6-2/TRBV6-3
J gene: TRBJ2-1
D gene: TRBD1
clone size: NA
CDR3 DNA: TGTGCCAGCAGTTACGGTACAGGACAGGGGGCCGCTGAGCAGTTCTTC
CDR3 protein: CASSYGTGQGAAEQFF

V gene: TRBV7-3
J gene: TRBJ1-1
D gene: NA
clone size: NA
CDR3 DNA: TGTGCCAGCAGCTTGTACCGGGAGGACACTGAAGCTTTCTTT
CDR3 protein: CASSLYREDTEAFF

V gene: TRBV7-9
J gene: TRBJ1-4
D gene: TRBD1
clone size: NA
CDR3 DNA: TGTGCCAGCAGCTCCGACAGGGAGGGTGAAAAACTGTTTTTT
CDR3 protein: CASSSDREGEKLFF

V gene: TRBV2
J gene: TRBJ2-7
D gene: NA
clone size: NA
CDR3 DNA: TGTGCCAGCAGTGATCTCGGACTTGTCAACTACGAGCGGTACTTC
CDR3 protein: CASSDLGLVNYERYF

V gene: TRBV5-1
J gene: TRBJ2-1
D gene: NA
clone size: NA
CDR3 DNA: TGCGCCAGCACGGGGAGCTCCTACAATGAGCAGTTCTTC
CDR3 protein: CASTGSSYNEQFF

V gene: TRBV5-1
J gene: TRBJ1-1
D gene: NA
clone size: NA
CDR3 DNA: TGCGCCAGCAGCCTTGACAGTGAAGCTTTCTTT
CDR3 protein: CASSLDSEAFF

V gene: TRBV6-2/TRBV6-3
J gene: TRBJ1-2
D gene: TRBD1
clone size: NA
CDR3 DNA: TGTGCCAGCAGTTCCGGGACAGGCCATGGCTACACCTTC
CDR3 protein: CASSSGTGHGYTF

V gene: TRBV2
J gene: TRBJ2-2
D gene: NA
clone size: NA
CDR3 DNA: TGTGCCAGCAGTGAATTCGGGGTCCGGGAGCTGTTTTTT
CDR3 protein: CASSEFGVRELFF

V gene: TRBV2
J gene: TRBJ1-5
D gene: NA
clone size: NA
CDR3 DNA: TGTGCCAGCAGATCCCCCGACGGTCCGCAGCCCCAGCATTTT
CDR3 protein: CASRSPDGPQPQHF

V gene: TRBV14
J gene: TRBJ1-1
D gene: NA
clone size: NA
CDR3 DNA: TGTGCCAGCAGCCAAGGGTGGACTGAAGCTTTCTTT
CDR3 protein: CASSQGWTEAFF

V gene: TRBV7-2
J gene: TRBJ2-1
D gene: TRBD2
clone size: once
CDR3 DNA: TGTGCCAGCAGCCTGGGGACTACTCAGTTCTTC
CDR3 protein: CASSLGTTQFF

V gene: TRBV7-3
J gene: TRBJ2-3
D gene: TRBD2
clone size: NA
CDR3 DNA: TGTGCCAGCAGCCGTAGCGGGGGCCTTGATACGCAGTATTTT
CDR3 protein: CASSRSGGLDTQYF

V gene: TRBV24-1
J gene: TRBJ2-2
D gene: TRBD1
clone size: NA
CDR3 DNA: TGTGCCACCAGTGATCCGGGACAGGGGTTCACCGGGGAGCTGTTTTTT
CDR3 protein: CATSDPGQGFTGELFF

V gene: TRBV6-5
J gene: TRBJ2-1
D gene: TRBD2
clone size: NA
CDR3 DNA: TGTGCCAGCAGGGCCAGACTAGCGGGAGACAATGAGCAGTTCTTC
CDR3 protein: CASRARLAGDNEQFF

V gene: TRBV21-1
J gene: TRBJ2-7
D gene: NA
clone size: once
CDR3 DNA: TGTGCCAGCAGCGGACAGGGAAGCTCCTACGAGCAGTACTTC
CDR3 protein: CASSGQGSSYEQYF

V gene: TRBV6-2/TRBV6-3
J gene: TRBJ2-1
D gene: NA
clone size: NA
CDR3 DNA: TGTGCCAGCAGTCCCAACAGGATGAATGAGCAGTTCTTC
CDR3 protein: CASSPNRMNEQFF

V gene: TRBV6-2/TRBV6-3
J gene: TRBJ1-6
D gene: TRBD1
clone size: few
CDR3 DNA: TGTGCCAGCAGTCGGGGACAGAATAATTCACCCCTCCACTTT
CDR3 protein: CASSRGQNNSPLHF

V gene: TRBV7-2
J gene: TRBJ2-7
D gene: NA
clone size: NA
CDR3 DNA: TGTGCCAGCAGCCCACACTACGAGCAGTACTTC
CDR3 protein: CASSPHYEQYF

V gene: TRBV28
J gene: TRBJ1-2
D gene: NA
clone size: NA
CDR3 DNA: TGTGCCAGCAGTCAGAATGGCTACACCTTC
CDR3 protein: CASSQNGYTF

V gene: TRBV5-4
J gene: TRBJ2-3
D gene: NA
clone size: once
CDR3 DNA: TGTGCCAGCAGCCTACCCGTTGGGCGGGGCACAGATACGCAGTATTTT
CDR3 protein: CASSLPVGRGTDTQYF

V gene: TRBV29-1
J gene: TRBJ1-2
D gene: TRBD1
clone size: once
CDR3 DNA: TGCAGCGTTGAAGAGGGGGCAGGGGGCTTTCGTACCTTCTACACCTTC
CDR3 protein: CSVEEGAGGFRTFYTF

V gene: TRBV14
J gene: TRBJ1-1
D gene: NA
clone size: NA
CDR3 DNA: TGTGCCAGCAGCCCAAACAGGGATACTGAAGCTTTCTTT
CDR3 protein: CASSPNRDTEAFF

V gene: TRBV24-1
J gene: TRBJ2-1
D gene: TRBD2
clone size: NA
CDR3 DNA: TGTGCCACCAGTGATTTTTTAGCGGGGCGGGGGGATGAGCAGTTCTTC
CDR3 protein: CATSDFLAGRGDEQFF

V gene: TRBV7-9
J gene: TRBJ1-3
D gene: NA
clone size: NA
CDR3 DNA: TGTGCCAGCAGCGAGGACGGTGGTGTTGGAAACACCATATATTTT
CDR3 protein: CASSEDGGVGNTIYF

V gene: TRBV15
J gene: TRBJ2-5
D gene: NA
clone size: NA
CDR3 DNA: TGTGCCACCAGCAGAGATCTAAGAGCTTTGGAGACCCAGTACTTC
CDR3 protein: CATSRDLRALETQYF

V gene: TRBV19
J gene: TRBJ1-4
D gene: NA
clone size: NA
CDR3 DNA: TGTGCCTCCAGACGGGGCCTTGTAGAAAAACTGTTTTTT
CDR3 protein: CASRRGLVEKLFF

V gene: TRBV4-2
J gene: TRBJ2-3
D gene: TRBD2
clone size: NA
CDR3 DNA: TGTGCCAGCAGCCAATCTCCACCCCGGGGGGGCGGGAGTGGGGATACGCAGTATTTT
CDR3 protein: CASSQSPPRGGGSGDTQYF

V gene: TRBV3-1/TRBV3-2
J gene: TRBJ1-1
D gene: NA
clone size: few
CDR3 DNA: TGTGCCAGCAGCCAAAGGGCTGAAGCTTTCTTT
CDR3 protein: CASSQRAEAFF

V gene: TRBV30
J gene: TRBJ1-5
D gene: NA
clone size: NA
CDR3 DNA: TGTGCCTGGAGTGGGGGGGGGTATAGCAATCAGCCCCAGCATTTT
CDR3 protein: CAWSGGGYSNQPQHF

V gene: TRBV10-3
J gene: TRBJ2-6
D gene: NA
clone size: NA
CDR3 DNA: TGTGCCATCCGTCGTCAGGGGATTAGCTCTGGGGCCAACGTCCTGACTTTC
CDR3 protein: CAIRRQGISSGANVLTF

V gene: TRBV5-4
J gene: TRBJ1-4
D gene: NA
clone size: NA
CDR3 DNA: TGTGCCAGCAGCGCCTTACAGGGATCCAATGAAAAACTGTTTTTT
CDR3 protein: CASSALQGSNEKLFF

V gene: TRBV27
J gene: TRBJ1-3
D gene: NA
clone size: NA
CDR3 DNA: TGTGCCAGCAGTCAGGCGGTTGGAAACACCATATATTTT
CDR3 protein: CASSQAVGNTIYF

V gene: TRBV4-2
J gene: TRBJ2-5
D gene: NA
clone size: NA
CDR3 DNA: TGTGCCAGCAGCCAAGATTATGAGGGTCAGGAGACCCAGTACTTC
CDR3 protein: CASSQDYEGQETQYF

V gene: TRBV2
J gene: TRBJ1-6
D gene: NA
clone size: NA
CDR3 DNA: TGTGCCAGCAGACTAATGACGGACAATAATTCACCCCTCCACTTT
CDR3 protein: CASRLMTDNNSPLHF

V gene: TRBV5-1
J gene: TRBJ1-1
D gene: NA
clone size: NA
CDR3 DNA: TGCGCCAGCAGCTCCGGGTTCACTGAAGCTTTCTTT
CDR3 protein: CASSSGFTEAFF

V gene: TRBV7-2
J gene: TRBJ2-3
D gene: NA
clone size: NA
CDR3 DNA: TGTGCCAGCAGCCCCGCGGGGTTTAAAGATACGCAGTATTTT
CDR3 protein: CASSPAGFKDTQYF

V gene: TRBV10-3
J gene: TRBJ1-5
D gene: NA
clone size: many
CDR3 DNA: TGTGCCATCAAGGCAGGGGTTAGCAATCAGCCCCAGCATTTT
CDR3 protein: CAIKAGVSNQPQHF

V gene: TRBV5-1
J gene: TRBJ2-1
D gene: TRBD2
clone size: NA
CDR3 DNA: TGCGCCAGCAGCTTGGGGGGCGCGGGAGGGCCTTACAATGAGCAGTTCTTC
CDR3 protein: CASSLGGAGGPYNEQFF

V gene: TRBV7-6
J gene: TRBJ2-1
D gene: TRBD2
clone size: NA
CDR3 DNA: TGTGCCAGCAGCTTATCAAGCGGGACCTCTTACAATGAGCAGTTCTTC
CDR3 protein: CASSLSSGTSYNEQFF

V gene: TRBV10-3
J gene: TRBJ1-3
D gene: NA
clone size: NA
CDR3 DNA: TGTGCCACTCGAGAGGGGGGTTCTGGAAACACCATATATTTT
CDR3 protein: CATREGGSGNTIYF

V gene: TRBV30
J gene: TRBJ2-7
D gene: NA
clone size: NA
CDR3 DNA: TGTGCCTGGGGGACCTACGAGCAGTACTTC
CDR3 protein: CAWGTYEQYF

V gene: TRBV28
J gene: TRBJ2-6
D gene: TRBD1
clone size: NA
CDR3 DNA: TGTGCCAGCAGCGGGACAGCTGGGGCCAACGTCCTGACTTTC
CDR3 protein: CASSGTAGANVLTF

V gene: TRBV6-5
J gene: TRBJ2-7
D gene: TRBD1
clone size: NA
CDR3 DNA: TGTGCCAGCAGTTACAATCGGGACAGGGTCCACGAGCAGTACTTC
CDR3 protein: CASSYNRDRVHEQYF

V gene: TRBV5-1
J gene: TRBJ2-7
D gene: TRBD1
clone size: NA
CDR3 DNA: TGCGCCAGCAGCCCGGGACAGGCCCCCCACGAGCAGTACTTC
CDR3 protein: CASSPGQAPHEQYF

V gene: TRBV7-9
J gene: TRBJ2-5
D gene: TRBD2
clone size: NA
CDR3 DNA: TGTGCCAGCAGCACCCGGACTAGCGGGACAAAAGAGACCCAGTACTTC
CDR3 protein: CASSTRTSGTKETQYF

V gene: TRBV6-4
J gene: TRBJ2-7
D gene: NA
clone size: few
CDR3 DNA: TGTGCCGGTCCTCCGGCTTACGAGCAGTACTTC
CDR3 protein: CAGPPAYEQYF

V gene: TRBV18
J gene: TRBJ2-1
D gene: NA
clone size: NA
CDR3 DNA: TGTGCCAGCTCACCTAGGGGTTTCGCTATCGATGAGCAGTTCTTC
CDR3 protein: CASSPRGFAIDEQFF

V gene: TRBV28
J gene: TRBJ1-6
D gene: TRBD1
clone size: NA
CDR3 DNA: TGTGCCAGCAGGGGGACAGGGGGAAGCTCACCCCTCCACTTT
CDR3 protein: CASRGTGGSSPLHF

V gene: TRBV6-5
J gene: TRBJ1-2
D gene: NA
clone size: NA
CDR3 DNA: TGTGCCAGCAGTCCCTATATGGACCGTAGCTATGGCTACACCTTC
CDR3 protein: CASSPYMDRSYGYTF

V gene: TRBV3-1/TRBV3-2
J gene: TRBJ2-1
D gene: TRBD2
clone size: NA
CDR3 DNA: TGTGCCAGCAGCCCTCGGACTAGCGGGATTTCCTACAATGAGCAGTTCTTC
CDR3 protein: CASSPRTSGISYNEQFF